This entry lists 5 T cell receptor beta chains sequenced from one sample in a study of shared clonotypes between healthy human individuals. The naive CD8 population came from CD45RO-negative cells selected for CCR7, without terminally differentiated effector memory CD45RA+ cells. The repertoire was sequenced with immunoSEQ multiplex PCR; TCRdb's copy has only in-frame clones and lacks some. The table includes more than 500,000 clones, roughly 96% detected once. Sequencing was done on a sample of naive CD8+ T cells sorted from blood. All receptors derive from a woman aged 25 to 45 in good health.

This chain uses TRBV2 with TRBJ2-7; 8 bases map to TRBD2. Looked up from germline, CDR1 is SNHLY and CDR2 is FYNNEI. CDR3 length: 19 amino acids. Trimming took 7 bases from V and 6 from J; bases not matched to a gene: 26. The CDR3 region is CASTLIEGLEGLDGPEQYF. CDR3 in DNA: TGTGCCAGCACCTTAATTGAGGGACTAGAAGGACTCGATGGACCCGAGCAGTACTTC.

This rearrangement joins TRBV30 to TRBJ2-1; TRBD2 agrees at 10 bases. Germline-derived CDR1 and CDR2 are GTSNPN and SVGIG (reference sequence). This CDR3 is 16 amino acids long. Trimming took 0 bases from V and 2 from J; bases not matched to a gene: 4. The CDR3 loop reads CAWSVLTSGPYNEQFF. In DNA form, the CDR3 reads TGTGCCTGGAGTGTCCTGACTAGCGGGCCCTACAATGAGCAGTTCTTC.

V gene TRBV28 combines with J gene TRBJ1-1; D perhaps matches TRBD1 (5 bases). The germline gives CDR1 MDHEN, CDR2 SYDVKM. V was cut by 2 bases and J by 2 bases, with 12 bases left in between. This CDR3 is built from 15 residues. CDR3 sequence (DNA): TGTGCCAGCAGTTTACGGGGGACGATCAACACTGAAGCTTTCTTT. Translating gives CASSLRGTINTEAFF.

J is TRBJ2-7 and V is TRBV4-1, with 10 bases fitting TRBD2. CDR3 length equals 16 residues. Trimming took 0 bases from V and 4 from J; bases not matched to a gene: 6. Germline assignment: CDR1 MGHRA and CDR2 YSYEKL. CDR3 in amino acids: CASSQDWGLAQYEQYF. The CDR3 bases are TGCGCCAGCAGCCAAGATTGGGGACTAGCGCAATACGAGCAGTACTTC.

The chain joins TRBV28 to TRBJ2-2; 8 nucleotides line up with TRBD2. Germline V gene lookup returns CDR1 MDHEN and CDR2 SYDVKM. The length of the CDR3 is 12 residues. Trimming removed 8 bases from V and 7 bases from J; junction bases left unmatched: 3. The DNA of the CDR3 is TGTGCCAGCCGGGCGGGAGGCGGGGAGCTGTTTTTT. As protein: CASRAGGGELFF.